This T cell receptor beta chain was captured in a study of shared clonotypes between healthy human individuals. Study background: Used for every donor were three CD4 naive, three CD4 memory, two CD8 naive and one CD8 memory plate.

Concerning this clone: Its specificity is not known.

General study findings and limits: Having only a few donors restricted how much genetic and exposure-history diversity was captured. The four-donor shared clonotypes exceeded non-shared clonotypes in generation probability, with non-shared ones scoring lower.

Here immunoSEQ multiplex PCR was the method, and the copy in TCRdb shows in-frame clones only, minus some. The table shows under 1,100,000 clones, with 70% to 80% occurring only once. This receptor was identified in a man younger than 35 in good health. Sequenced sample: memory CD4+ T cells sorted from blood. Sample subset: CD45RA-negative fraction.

CDR3 amino acids: CASNPAVAGNAKETQYF. The CDR3 DNA follows: TGCGCCAGCAACCCAGCGGTAGCGGGAAATGCTAAAGAGACCCAGTACTTC. The J gene is TRBJ2-5, the V gene TRBV10-1, with 8 bases aligning to TRBD2. J gave up 3 bases and V 7 bases, and 16 bases lay outside the gene matches. Germline loops: CDR1 WNHNN, CDR2 SYGVQD (reference sequence). This CDR3 contains 17 residues.